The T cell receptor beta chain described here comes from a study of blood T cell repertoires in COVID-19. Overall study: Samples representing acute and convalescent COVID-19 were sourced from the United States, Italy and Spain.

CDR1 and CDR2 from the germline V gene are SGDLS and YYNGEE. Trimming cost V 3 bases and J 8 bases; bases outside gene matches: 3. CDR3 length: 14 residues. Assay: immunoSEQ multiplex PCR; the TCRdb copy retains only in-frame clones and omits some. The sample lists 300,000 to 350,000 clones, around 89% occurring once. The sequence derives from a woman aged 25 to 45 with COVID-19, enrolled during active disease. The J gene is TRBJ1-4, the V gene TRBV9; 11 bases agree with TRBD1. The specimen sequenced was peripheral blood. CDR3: CASSGTGGLEKLFF. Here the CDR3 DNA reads TGTGCCAGCAGCGGGACAGGGGGCTTGGAAAAACTGTTTTTT.